These T cell receptor beta chains were read from a single sample in a study of cytomegalovirus exposure and HLA in healthy donors. Produced via immunoSEQ multiplex PCR; TCRdb's table is partial and in-frame only. The data show some 95,000 clones, with 60% to 75% seen just once and 1.2% held by the top ten. Sequenced: PBMCs. These receptors were collected from a female donor in good health and CMV-seronegative. CDR3s include the opening cysteine and the closing phenylalanine or tryptophan. The order of the fields is CDR3 length, V gene, D gene, J gene, clone size, CDR3 DNA, CDR3 protein. The D gene is left open where the match is weak. Some rows mark clone size as missing; the rest say once, few, many or name a class of expanded clone.

CDR3 length: 15
V gene: TRBV5-1
D gene: TRBD1
J gene: TRBJ1-6
clone size: .
CDR3 DNA: TGCGCCAGCAGCCCCGGGACAGTTAATAATTCACCCCTCCACTTT
CDR3 protein: CASSPGTVNNSPLHF

CDR3 length: 12
V gene: TRBV30
D gene: .
J gene: TRBJ2-3
clone size: few
CDR3 DNA: TGTGCCTGGACCCCAGGGGTGGATACGCAGTATTTT
CDR3 protein: CAWTPGVDTQYF

CDR3 length: 11
V gene: TRBV5-4
D gene: .
J gene: TRBJ2-7
clone size: few
CDR3 DNA: TGTGCCAGCTCGCAGGGCTACGAGCAGTACTTC
CDR3 protein: CASSQGYEQYF

CDR3 length: 14
V gene: TRBV5-6
D gene: .
J gene: TRBJ2-7
clone size: .
CDR3 DNA: TGTGCCAGCAGCCCTGGGGGGAGCGGGTACGAGCAGTACTTC
CDR3 protein: CASSPGGSGYEQYF

CDR3 length: 16
V gene: TRBV7-8
D gene: TRBD2
J gene: TRBJ2-2
clone size: few
CDR3 DNA: TGTGCCAGCAGCTTAGATCCAGCGGGAGAGGCCGGGGAGCTGTTTTTT
CDR3 protein: CASSLDPAGEAGELFF

CDR3 length: 17
V gene: TRBV19
D gene: .
J gene: TRBJ2-3
clone size: .
CDR3 DNA: TGTGCCAGTAGTATCATTTTCGGGAGACCGATGGCAGATACGCAGTATTTT
CDR3 protein: CASSIIFGRPMADTQYF

CDR3 length: 15
V gene: TRBV7-2
D gene: .
J gene: TRBJ2-3
clone size: .
CDR3 DNA: TGTGCCAGCAGCTTACAGGACTGGCGCACAGATACGCAGTATTTT
CDR3 protein: CASSLQDWRTDTQYF

CDR3 length: 14
V gene: TRBV10-2
D gene: .
J gene: TRBJ1-2
clone size: .
CDR3 DNA: TGCGCCAGCAGAAATGCAGATTCTAACTATGGCTACACCTTC
CDR3 protein: CASRNADSNYGYTF

CDR3 length: 14
V gene: TRBV9
D gene: TRBD1
J gene: TRBJ2-3
clone size: few
CDR3 DNA: TGTGCCAGCGAGGGACAGGGAGAGACAGATACGCAGTATTTT
CDR3 protein: CASEGQGETDTQYF

CDR3 length: 13
V gene: TRBV30
D gene: TRBD1
J gene: TRBJ2-1
clone size: .
CDR3 DNA: TGTGCCTGGAGACGTACAGGGGGCATTGAGCAGTTCTTC
CDR3 protein: CAWRRTGGIEQFF

CDR3 length: 17
V gene: TRBV19
D gene: TRBD1
J gene: TRBJ1-2
clone size: .
CDR3 DNA: TGTGCCAGTAGTCTACCGGGACAGCTCATAGCTAACTATGGCTACACCTTC
CDR3 protein: CASSLPGQLIANYGYTF

CDR3 length: 12
V gene: TRBV28
D gene: TRBD1
J gene: TRBJ1-2
clone size: .
CDR3 DNA: TGTGCCAGCAGCCCGACAGGGGGTCGCTACACCTTC
CDR3 protein: CASSPTGGRYTF

CDR3 length: 16
V gene: TRBV9
D gene: TRBD2
J gene: TRBJ2-1
clone size: .
CDR3 DNA: TGTGCCAGCAGCGCGTCGGGGGGGACTAGCTACAATGAGCAGTTCTTC
CDR3 protein: CASSASGGTSYNEQFF

CDR3 length: 18
V gene: TRBV19
D gene: TRBD2
J gene: TRBJ2-6
clone size: once
CDR3 DNA: TGTGCCAGTAGACCCCTTTCCGGGACTAGTGCTGGGGCCAACGTCCTGACTTTC
CDR3 protein: CASRPLSGTSAGANVLTF

CDR3 length: 16
V gene: TRBV30
D gene: TRBD1
J gene: TRBJ2-6
clone size: .
CDR3 DNA: TGTGCCTGGATGGGACAGGGCCCGCCTGGGGCCAACGTCCTGACTTTC
CDR3 protein: CAWMGQGPPGANVLTF

CDR3 length: 12
V gene: TRBV6-1
D gene: .
J gene: TRBJ1-2
clone size: .
CDR3 DNA: TGTGCCGCAGCAGGGGACAACTATGGCTACACCTTC
CDR3 protein: CAAAGDNYGYTF

CDR3 length: 15
V gene: TRBV14
D gene: TRBD2
J gene: TRBJ2-5
clone size: .
CDR3 DNA: TGTGCCAGCAGCTCCGGACTAGCGGGGGAAGAGACCCAGTACTTC
CDR3 protein: CASSSGLAGEETQYF

CDR3 length: 16
V gene: TRBV7-6
D gene: .
J gene: TRBJ2-2
clone size: .
CDR3 DNA: TGTGCCAGCAGCTTAGGGGCGACAGCAAACACCGGGGAGCTGTTTTTT
CDR3 protein: CASSLGATANTGELFF

CDR3 length: 12
V gene: TRBV29-1
D gene: .
J gene: TRBJ1-5
clone size: .
CDR3 DNA: TGCAGCGTTGGGGCACCCGATCAGCCCCAGCATTTT
CDR3 protein: CSVGAPDQPQHF

CDR3 length: 16
V gene: TRBV7-9
D gene: TRBD1
J gene: TRBJ2-1
clone size: few
CDR3 DNA: TGTGCCAGCAGCTCAAGGACAGGGGACTCCTACAATGAGCAGTTCTTC
CDR3 protein: CASSSRTGDSYNEQFF

CDR3 length: 17
V gene: TRBV7-8
D gene: TRBD2
J gene: TRBJ2-2
clone size: .
CDR3 DNA: TGTGCCAGCAGCCGACTAGCGGGAGGGCCATACACCGGGGAGCTGTTTTTT
CDR3 protein: CASSRLAGGPYTGELFF

CDR3 length: 12
V gene: TRBV6-5
D gene: .
J gene: TRBJ1-2
clone size: .
CDR3 DNA: TGTGCCAGCAGTCCCTTGACGGGTGGCTACACCTTC
CDR3 protein: CASSPLTGGYTF

CDR3 length: 14
V gene: TRBV7-8
D gene: TRBD1
J gene: TRBJ1-2
clone size: .
CDR3 DNA: TGTGCCAGCAGCTTAGTGGGGACAGGGTTTGGCTACACCTTC
CDR3 protein: CASSLVGTGFGYTF

CDR3 length: 13
V gene: TRBV30
D gene: .
J gene: TRBJ1-3
clone size: few
CDR3 DNA: TGTGCCTGGACTCTCTCCTCTGGAAACACCATATATTTT
CDR3 protein: CAWTLSSGNTIYF

CDR3 length: 15
V gene: TRBV6-5
D gene: TRBD1
J gene: TRBJ1-1
clone size: .
CDR3 DNA: TGTGCCAGCAGCCAACAGGGGAACGTTAACACTGAAGCTTTCTTT
CDR3 protein: CASSQQGNVNTEAFF

CDR3 length: 17
V gene: TRBV9
D gene: TRBD2
J gene: TRBJ2-3
clone size: .
CDR3 DNA: TGTGCCAGCAGCCCCCGGCATAGCGGGGCCGTCACAGATACGCAGTATTTT
CDR3 protein: CASSPRHSGAVTDTQYF

CDR3 length: 13
V gene: TRBV27
D gene: TRBD2
J gene: TRBJ2-1
clone size: .
CDR3 DNA: TGTGCCAGCAGTTTAAGCGGGAGCAATGAGCAGTTCTTC
CDR3 protein: CASSLSGSNEQFF

CDR3 length: 16
V gene: TRBV9
D gene: TRBD2
J gene: TRBJ2-3
clone size: .
CDR3 DNA: TGTGCCAGCAGCGCTCCGAGTAGCGGGAACACAGATACGCAGTATTTT
CDR3 protein: CASSAPSSGNTDTQYF

CDR3 length: 16
V gene: TRBV9
D gene: TRBD2
J gene: TRBJ2-5
clone size: .
CDR3 DNA: TGTGCCAGCAGCTTACTAGCGGGAGGGACGGGGGAGACCCAGTACTTC
CDR3 protein: CASSLLAGGTGETQYF

CDR3 length: 16
V gene: TRBV9
D gene: TRBD1
J gene: TRBJ2-7
clone size: few
CDR3 DNA: TGTGCCAGCATCGATGGGACAGGGGGTCCGGTAAGCGAGCAGTACTTC
CDR3 protein: CASIDGTGGPVSEQYF

CDR3 length: 18
V gene: TRBV7-9
D gene: TRBD1
J gene: TRBJ1-6
clone size: .
CDR3 DNA: TGTGCCATCAGCTTAGAGGACAGGTCCCGCTCCTATAATTCACCCCTCCACTTT
CDR3 protein: CAISLEDRSRSYNSPLHF

CDR3 length: 14
V gene: TRBV30
D gene: TRBD1
J gene: TRBJ1-5
clone size: .
CDR3 DNA: TGTGCCTGGGCTTCGACAGGGCTGGATCAGCCCCAGCATTTT
CDR3 protein: CAWASTGLDQPQHF

CDR3 length: 14
V gene: TRBV6-6
D gene: .
J gene: TRBJ2-3
clone size: .
CDR3 DNA: TGTGCCAGCAGTTACTCAGGGGGTGGAGATACGCAGTATTTT
CDR3 protein: CASSYSGGGDTQYF

CDR3 length: 13
V gene: TRBV30
D gene: .
J gene: TRBJ1-1
clone size: few
CDR3 DNA: TGTGCCTGGTCCCTCCGGAGGGACACTGAAGCTTTCTTT
CDR3 protein: CAWSLRRDTEAFF

CDR3 length: 13
V gene: TRBV10-1
D gene: .
J gene: TRBJ1-1
clone size: few
CDR3 DNA: TGCGCCAGCAGTGAGTCACCAGACAGGGAAGCTTTCTTT
CDR3 protein: CASSESPDREAFF

CDR3 length: 13
V gene: TRBV6-5
D gene: TRBD2
J gene: TRBJ2-3
clone size: .
CDR3 DNA: TGTGCCAGCAGGGTAGGACTAGCGGGAACGCAGTATTTT
CDR3 protein: CASRVGLAGTQYF

CDR3 length: 12
V gene: TRBV7-8
D gene: .
J gene: TRBJ2-5
clone size: once
CDR3 DNA: TGTGCCAGCAGCTTAGCGCAGGAGACCCAGTACTTC
CDR3 protein: CASSLAQETQYF

CDR3 length: 13
V gene: TRBV2
D gene: TRBD1
J gene: TRBJ2-3
clone size: .
CDR3 DNA: TGTGCCAGTGGGACAGGGAGCACAGATACGCAGTATTTT
CDR3 protein: CASGTGSTDTQYF

CDR3 length: 16
V gene: TRBV7-6
D gene: .
J gene: TRBJ2-2
clone size: .
CDR3 DNA: TGTGCCAGCAGCTTAATAGCGGAAACGAACACCGGGGAGCTGTTTTTT
CDR3 protein: CASSLIAETNTGELFF

CDR3 length: 13
V gene: TRBV27
D gene: .
J gene: TRBJ2-7
clone size: .
CDR3 DNA: TGTGCCAGCAGTTCGACTGCGACCTACGAGCAGTACTTC
CDR3 protein: CASSSTATYEQYF

CDR3 length: 13
V gene: TRBV7-3
D gene: TRBD1
J gene: TRBJ2-7
clone size: .
CDR3 DNA: TGTGCCAGCAGCCGGGACAGGTCGGGGGAGCAGTACTTC
CDR3 protein: CASSRDRSGEQYF

CDR3 length: 15
V gene: TRBV27
D gene: .
J gene: TRBJ1-4
clone size: .
CDR3 DNA: TGTGCCAGCAGTTTAGCGGTTTCCCCCGAGGGAAAACTGTTTTTT
CDR3 protein: CASSLAVSPEGKLFF

CDR3 length: 12
V gene: TRBV6-6
D gene: .
J gene: TRBJ2-7
clone size: once
CDR3 DNA: TGTGCCAGCAGACAGGGAACCTACGAGCAGTACTTC
CDR3 protein: CASRQGTYEQYF